This paragraph covers one T cell receptor beta chain sequence. The target antigen is unknown. These data originate in a study of beta chain features in type 1 diabetes. Whole-study context: All samples yielded some 110 million examined sorted cells.

Reverse transcription of all isolated RNA meant that expressed TCRB transcripts were sequenced. Measured with immunoSEQ multiplex PCR; TCRdb has only the in-frame clones, and not every one. The sample includes 130,000 to 150,000 clones, 10% to 15% of them seen just once. This CDR3 is built from 16 residues. Germline V lookup: CDR1 SGDLS, CDR2 YYNGEE. V gave up 0 bases and J gave up 3 bases; unmatched junction bases: 5. Study conclusions and caveats: In type 1 diabetes patients, VDJ junctions had fewer insertions; deletions at these junctions were more frequent. There was a moderate but significant shortening of TCRB CDR3s in all four CD4+ subsets of Type 1 diabetes patients.

Sorting with CD45RO/CCR7/CD25/CD127/CD95/CD27 yielded naive, central memory, regulatory and stem-like memory CD4+ cells. Sequencing was performed on central memory CD4+ T cells from blood. The TCR was taken from a man in his late teens or twenties with type 1 diabetes. The gene calls are TRBV9 and TRBJ2-7; 11 nucleotides line up with TRBD1. CDR3 coding DNA: TGTGCCAGCAGCGTAGCGGCCGGGACAGGGGGCTACGAGCAGTACTTC. Residues: CASSVAAGTGGYEQYF.